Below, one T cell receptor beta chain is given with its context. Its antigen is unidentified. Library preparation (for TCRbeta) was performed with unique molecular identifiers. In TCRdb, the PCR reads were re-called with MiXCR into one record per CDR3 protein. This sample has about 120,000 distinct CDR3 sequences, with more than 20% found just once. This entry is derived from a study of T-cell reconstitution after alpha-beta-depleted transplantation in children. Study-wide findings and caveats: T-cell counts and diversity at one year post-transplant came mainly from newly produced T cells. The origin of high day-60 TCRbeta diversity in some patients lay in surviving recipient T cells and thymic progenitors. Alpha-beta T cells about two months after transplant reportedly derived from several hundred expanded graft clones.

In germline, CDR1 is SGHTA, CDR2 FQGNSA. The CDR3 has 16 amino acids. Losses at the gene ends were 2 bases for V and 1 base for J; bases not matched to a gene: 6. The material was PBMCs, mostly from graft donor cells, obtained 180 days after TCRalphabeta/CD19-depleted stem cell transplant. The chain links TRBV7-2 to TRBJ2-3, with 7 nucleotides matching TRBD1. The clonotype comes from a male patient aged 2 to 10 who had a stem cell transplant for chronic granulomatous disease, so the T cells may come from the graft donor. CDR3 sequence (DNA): TGTGCCAGCAGCTTAATTCCAGGGGGTGGCACAGATACGCAGTATTTT. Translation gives CASSLIPGGGTDTQYF.